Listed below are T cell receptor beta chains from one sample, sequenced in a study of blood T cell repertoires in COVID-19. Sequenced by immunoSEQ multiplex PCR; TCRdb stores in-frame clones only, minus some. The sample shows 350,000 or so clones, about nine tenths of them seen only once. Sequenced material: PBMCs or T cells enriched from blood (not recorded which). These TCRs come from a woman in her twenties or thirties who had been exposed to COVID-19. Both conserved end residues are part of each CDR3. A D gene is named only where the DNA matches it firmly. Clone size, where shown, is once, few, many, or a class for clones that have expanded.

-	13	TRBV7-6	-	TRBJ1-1	CASSAGLNTEAFF	TGTGCCAGCAGCGCCGGGTTGAACACTGAAGCTTTCTTT
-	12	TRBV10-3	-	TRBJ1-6	CAIWGDNSPLHF	TGTGCCATCTGGGGGGATAATTCACCCCTCCACTTT
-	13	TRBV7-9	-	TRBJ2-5	CASSWGVQETQYF	TGTGCCAGCAGCTGGGGCGTCCAAGAGACCCAGTACTTC
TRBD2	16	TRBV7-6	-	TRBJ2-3	CASSPLGGGPPDTQYF	TGTGCCAGCAGCCCCTTGGGGGGAGGGCCCCCAGATACGCAGTATTTT
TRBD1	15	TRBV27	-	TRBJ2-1	CASSLWDSSYNEQFF	TGTGCCAGCAGTTTATGGGACAGTAGTTACAATGAGCAGTTCTTC
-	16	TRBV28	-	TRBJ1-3	CASSSLTPSSGNTIYF	TGTGCCAGCAGTTCCCTGACACCTTCCTCTGGAAACACCATATATTTT
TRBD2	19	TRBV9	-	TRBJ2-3	CASSDQNALAGEGADTQYF	TGTGCCAGCAGCGACCAGAATGCCCTAGCGGGAGAAGGGGCAGATACGCAGTATTTT
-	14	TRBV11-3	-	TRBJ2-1	CASSLAAGYNEQFF	TGTGCCAGCAGCTTGGCCGCGGGCTACAATGAGCAGTTCTTC
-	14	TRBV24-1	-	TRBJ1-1	CATSPGGAHTEAFF	TGTGCCACCAGCCCGGGGGGGGCCCACACTGAAGCTTTCTTT
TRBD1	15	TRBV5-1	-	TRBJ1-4	CASSLGAGGNEKLFF	TGCGCCAGCAGCTTGGGAGCAGGGGGGAATGAAAAACTGTTTTTT
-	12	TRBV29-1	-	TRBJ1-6	CSVAGDNSPLHF	TGCAGCGTTGCAGGGGATAATTCACCCCTCCACTTT
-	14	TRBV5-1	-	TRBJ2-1	CASSLIMSPNEQFF	TGCGCCAGCAGCTTAATAATGAGCCCCAATGAGCAGTTCTTC
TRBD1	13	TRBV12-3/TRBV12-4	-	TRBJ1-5	CASRETGEQPQHF	TGTGCCAGCAGAGAGACAGGGGAGCAGCCCCAGCATTTT
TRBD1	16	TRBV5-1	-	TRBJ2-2	CASSFGQGARPGELFF	TGCGCCAGCAGCTTCGGTCAGGGGGCGCGTCCCGGGGAGCTGTTTTTT
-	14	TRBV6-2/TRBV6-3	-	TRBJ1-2	CASSYRDMMYGYTF	TGTGCCAGCAGTTACAGGGACATGATGTATGGCTACACCTTC
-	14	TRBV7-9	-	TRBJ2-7	CASSLPGTQSGQYF	TGTGCCAGCAGCCTCCCCGGGACTCAAAGCGGGCAGTACTTC
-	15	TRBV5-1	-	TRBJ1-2	CASSPNRQLLWGYTF	TGCGCCAGCAGCCCTAACAGACAGCTACTATGGGGCTACACCTTC
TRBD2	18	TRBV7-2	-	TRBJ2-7	CASSPRGAGGPLSYEQYF	TGTGCCAGCAGCCCACGGGGAGCGGGAGGGCCTCTTAGCTACGAGCAGTACTTC
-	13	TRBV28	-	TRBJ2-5	CATYSRGWQTQYF	TGTGCCACCTACTCCCGGGGTTGGCAGACCCAGTACTTC
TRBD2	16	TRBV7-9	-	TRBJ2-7	CASSPPRESGGYEQYF	TGTGCCAGCAGCCCGCCTAGGGAAAGCGGGGGTTACGAGCAGTACTTC
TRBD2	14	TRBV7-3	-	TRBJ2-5	CASSHGTSAETQYF	TGTGCCAGCAGCCACGGGACTAGCGCGGAGACCCAGTACTTC
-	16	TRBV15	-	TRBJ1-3	CATSPGSWSSGNTIYF	TGTGCCACCAGCCCGGGGTCCTGGTCCTCTGGAAACACCATATATTTT
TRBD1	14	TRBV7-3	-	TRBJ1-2	CASSLTRDSYGYTF	TGTGCCAGCAGCTTAACGCGGGACAGCTATGGCTACACCTTC
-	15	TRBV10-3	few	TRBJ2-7	CAIGTRTVRPYEQYF	TGTGCCATCGGTACGAGGACAGTACGCCCCTACGAGCAGTACTTC
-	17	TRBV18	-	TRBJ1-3	CASSGQSLVGAGNTIYF	TGTGCCAGCTCAGGACAGTCCCTCGTCGGGGCTGGAAACACCATATATTTT